This T cell receptor beta chain was observed in a study of blood T cell repertoires in COVID-19. The CDR3 contains 15 residues. CDR1 and CDR2 (germline): SGDLS, YYNGEE. Trimming stripped 7 bases from V and 7 bases from J, with 18 bases between. Sequencing used immunoSEQ multiplex PCR; TCRdb keeps in-frame clones, though not all of them. Among 250,000 to 300,000 clones listed, around 90% were seen once. The origin of this receptor is a woman in her thirties who had recovered from COVID-19. The material sequenced was PBMCs or T cells enriched from blood (not recorded which). The chain is built from TRBV9 and TRBJ1-6, with a possible D match to TRBD1 (6 bases). This CDR3 reads CASSRGGLGNSPLHF. The CDR3 DNA reads TGTGCCAGCTCTCGAGGGGGATTAGGGAATTCACCCCTCCACTTT.